The 21 T cell receptor beta chains below all came from one sample that was sequenced in a study of T cell clones after liver transplantation. The protocol was immunoSEQ multiplex PCR, while the TCRdb copy is restricted to in-frame clones and leaves out a portion. Among 75,000 to 100,000 clones listed, roughly 82% were seen once. This specimen consisted of CD4+ T cells from blood, obtained just over 45 months after liver transplant. These receptor sequences come from a human patient who received a liver transplant. Some T cells may be supplied by the graft donor.

The J gene is TRBJ2-7, the V gene TRBV28; D is unresolved. Germline CDR1 MDHEN, CDR2 SYDVKM. V was shortened by 2 bases and J by 7 bases, with 27 bases between the two germline ends. This CDR3 contains 18 residues. The CDR3 DNA reads TGTGCCAGCAGTTTAATGTCTTTGGAAGGGTGGGCCTCTACGGAGCAGTACTTC. Translated: CASSLMSLEGWASTEQYF.

For the CDR3, the DNA is TGTGCCAGCAGCAAAGCGAGGCGACACAAATTCTCTGGAAACACCATATATTTT. It specifies CASSKARRHKFSGNTIYF. The chain combines TRBV21-1 with TRBJ1-3. TRBV21-1 is labeled a pseudogene. The length of the CDR3 is 18 residues.

This clone has a single count. The V gene is TRBV25-1, the J gene TRBJ2-7, with 8 bases matching TRBD1. The CDR3 totals 14 residues. CDR1 and CDR2 from the germline V gene are MGHDK and SYGVNS. The V segment lost 4 bases and the J segment 9 bases; nucleotides outside the gene matches: 11. The CDR3 spells CASSGTGSMVGQYF. The CDR3 DNA is TGTGCCAGCAGTGGGACAGGGAGTATGGTTGGGCAGTACTTC.

About this clone: This CDR3 is also generated by other DNA sequences in the sample. The J gene is TRBJ2-5, the V gene TRBV5-6; D gene ambiguous. Trimming left V 2 bases short and J 5 bases short, with 4 bases between. This CDR3 has 11 residues. The germline V gene encodes CDR1 SGHDT and CDR2 YYEEEE. For the CDR3, the DNA is TGTGCCAGCAGCTTACGGGAGACCCAGTACTTC. It specifies CASSLRETQYF.

J is TRBJ1-1 and V is TRBV7-3; the D gene is possibly TRBD1 (5 bases). This CDR3 has 15 residues. With 0 bases removed from V and 1 base from J, the gap between germline ends came to 9 bases. Germline assignment: CDR1 SGHTA and CDR2 FQGTGA. The CDR3 bases are TGTGCCAGCAGCTTAACCGGGGCGGCGAACACTGAAGCTTTCTTT. Protein product: CASSLTGAANTEAFF. The full variable domain, its missing parts supplied by reference TRBV7-3 and TRBJ1-1, is GAGVSQTPSNKVTEKGKYVELRCDPISGHTALYWYRQSLGQGPEFLIYFQGTGAADDSGLPNDRFFAVRPEGSVSTLKIQRTERGDSAVYLCASSLTGAANTEAFFGQGTRLTVV.

The V gene is TRBV19, the J gene TRBJ1-1; the D is unclear. Germline CDR1 LNHDA, CDR2 SQIVND (reference sequence). There are 12 residues in the CDR3. The V end was cut by 9 bases, the J end by 6 bases, with 14 bases between. The CDR3 here is CASPLNDAEAFF. The CDR3 DNA sequence: TGTGCCAGCCCCCTCAATGACGCTGAAGCTTTCTTT. Using reference TRBV19 and TRBJ1-1 for the parts outside the CDR3, the full variable domain is DGGITQSPKYLFRKEGQNVTLSCEQNLNHDAMYWYRQDPGQGLRLIYYSQIVNDFQKGDIAEGYSVSREKKESFPLTVTSAQKNPTAFYLCASPLNDAEAFFGQGTRLTVV.

The chain uses TRBV5-8 and TRBJ1-1, with D possibly matching TRBD1 (6 bases). CDR1 is SGHTS, CDR2 YDEGEE, per germline. The V end lost 4 bases, the J end lost 0 bases, and 10 bases lay between the germline ends. CDR3 size: 14 residues. For the CDR3, the DNA is TGTGCCAGCAGCGCGGACAGAATGAACACTGAAGCTTTCTTT. It specifies CASSADRMNTEAFF. Full variable domain (outside the CDR3, taken from reference TRBV5-8 and TRBJ1-1): EAGVTQSPTHLIKTRGQQATLRCSPISGHTSVYWYQQALGLGLQFLLWYDEGEERNRGNFPPRFSGRQFPNYSSELNVNALELEDSALYLCASSADRMNTEAFFGQGTRLTVV.

V usage is TRBV5-6 and J usage is TRBJ2-5; D is uncertain. This CDR3 spans 9 amino acids. Germline assignment: CDR1 SGHDT and CDR2 YYEEEE. The CDR3 nucleotides are TGTCCCAAAGGAGAGACCCAGTACTTC. Translated: CPKGETQYF.

V usage is TRBV28 and J usage is TRBJ1-4; tentative D call: TRBD1 (5 bases). The ends were cut back, 6 bases at V and 7 bases at J, with 18 bases in the middle. In germline, CDR1 is MDHEN, CDR2 SYDVKM. The CDR3 covers 15 residues. CDR3 bases: TGTGCCAGCAGGGGTTCGGACAAAAGGGGTGAAAAACTGTTTTTT. It encodes CASRGSDKRGEKLFF.

The chain recombines TRBV7-2 with TRBJ2-7; 9 bases line up with TRBD1. Germline CDR1 SGHTA, CDR2 FQGNSA. This CDR3 spans 16 amino acids. The V and J ends lost 1 base and 3 bases, in that order; junction bases with no gene match: 7. The DNA for the CDR3 is TGTGCCAGCAGCTTAGAACCGCGGACAGGGGTCTACGAGCAGTACTTC. Amino acids: CASSLEPRTGVYEQYF.

The gene calls are TRBV19 and TRBJ1-4; D may be TRBD1 (6 bases). The length of the CDR3 is 14 residues. The V and J ends lost 5 bases and 4 bases respectively, with 11 bases between them. Per germline, CDR1 LNHDA and CDR2 SQIVND (reference sequence). CDR3 sequence: CASSRPGDNEKLFF. CDR3 coding DNA: TGTGCCAGTAGTCGGCCAGGGGATAATGAAAAACTGTTTTTT.

The chain uses TRBV28 and TRBJ2-3; no definite D call. The CDR3 has 13 amino acids. Deletions cut 5 bases from V and 2 bases from J, with 8 bases between. In germline, CDR1 is MDHEN, CDR2 SYDVKM. This CDR3 reads CASSPYNTDTQYF. The CDR3 DNA reads as TGTGCCAGCAGTCCCTACAACACAGATACGCAGTATTTT.

The chain recombines TRBV4-2 with TRBJ2-1; 8 nucleotides line up with TRBD2. V lost 0 bases to trimming and J lost 9 bases; unmatched junction nucleotides: 13. Germline CDR1 is LGHNA and CDR2 is YNFKEQ. This CDR3 spans 17 amino acids. In nucleotides, the CDR3 is TGTGCCAGCAGCCAAGATCCGGATAGCGGGATGGTCGGTGAGCAGTTCTTC. This translates into CASSQDPDSGMVGEQFF.

The V call is TRBV10-3, the J call TRBJ1-5, with a weak D call TRBD1 (5 bases). The CDR3 is 13 amino acids. V lost 3 bases and J 2 bases, leaving 5 bases between the germline ends. Germline assignment: CDR1 ENHRY and CDR2 SYGVKD. CDR3 DNA sequence: TGTGCCATCAGTGAAGGGGGCAATCAGCCCCAGCATTTT. Its protein is CAISEGGNQPQHF.

The gene calls are TRBV5-1 and TRBJ1-1; 8 bases match TRBD1. Germline-derived CDR1 and CDR2 are SGHRS and YFSETQ. The CDR3 sequence is 13 residues long. V was clipped by 6 bases and J by 4 bases; unmatched bases: 5. The CDR3 sequence: CASNRQGSTEAFF. The DNA for the CDR3 is TGCGCCAGCAATAGACAGGGGAGCACTGAAGCTTTCTTT.

The chain carries TRBV9 and TRBJ2-1, with TRBD1 identical over 8 bases. The V gene end was trimmed by 3 bases and the J gene end by 4 bases; junction bases not matched to a gene: 6. The CDR3 extends over 15 amino acids. CDR1 and CDR2 (germline): SGDLS, YYNGEE. The CDR3 here is CASSATGDRYNEQFF. DNA of the CDR3: TGTGCCAGCAGCGCGACAGGGGACAGGTACAATGAGCAGTTCTTC.

This clone has just a few counts. The chain uses TRBV18 and TRBJ1-1, with D maybe TRBD1 (6 bases). The germline gives CDR1 KGHSH, CDR2 LQKENI. The CDR3 has 16 residues. Trimming stripped 0 bases from V and 1 base from J, with 12 bases between. The CDR3 DNA reads as TGTGCCAGCTCACCACCGTCCTTGACAGGGAACACTGAAGCTTTCTTT. Encoded protein: CASSPPSLTGNTEAFF.

This chain connects TRBV12-5 to TRBJ1-3; D remains ambiguous. From germline, CDR1 is LGHNT and CDR2 FRNRAP. Trimming cost V 6 bases and J 0 bases, with 9 bases left between them. CDR3 length: 14 amino acids. For the CDR3, the DNA is TGTGCTAGTGGCCCCGGCGGCTCTGGAAACACCATATATTTT. Residues: CASGPGGSGNTIYF.

This clone showed up just once. The CDR3 DNA sequence: TGCGCCAGCAGCTTAGTAGCGTTGGGGACCGGGGAGCTGTTTTTT. Its protein is CASSLVALGTGELFF. The chain employs TRBV5-1 and TRBJ2-2; D is perhaps TRBD2 (5 bases). The V gene lost 2 bases and the J gene lost 5 bases, with 13 bases spanning the gap. The germline gives CDR1 SGHRS, CDR2 YFSETQ. The length of the CDR3 is 15 residues.

The chain employs TRBV5-4 and TRBJ2-1, with a tentative D call TRBD2 (6 bases). V lost 2 bases and J lost 0, with 18 bases in between. The CDR3 runs to 18 residues. Germline assignment: CDR1 SGHNT and CDR2 YYREEE (reference sequence). The CDR3 DNA is TGTGCCAGCAGCTTCCGGGACTCTCCCTTGCGCTCCTACAATGAGCAGTTCTTC. Translated, it gives CASSFRDSPLRSYNEQFF.

The V gene is TRBV7-8, the J gene TRBJ2-7; 8 bases align to TRBD1. Germline trimming cut 5 bases from V and 0 bases from J; bases unmatched to any gene: 15. The CDR3 extends over 18 amino acids. Germline CDR1 is SGHVS and CDR2 is FQNEAQ. CDR3 sequence: CASSRQVATGGSSYEQYF. The CDR3 nucleotides are TGTGCCAGCAGCCGTCAAGTGGCAACAGGGGGAAGCTCCTACGAGCAGTACTTC.